This entry concerns a single T cell receptor (beta chain). Its antigen is not identified. This may be a read error, as it is one base from a much larger clone. The source of the sample is a study of response to subunit inactivated influenza vaccine. Study findings and constraints: Authors suggested each seasonal flu vaccination may recruit only limited numbers of new T cells.

This CDR3 spans 11 amino acids. Trimming shortened V by 5 bases and J by 4 bases, and 5 bases separated the two germline ends. Each CDR3 protein gets one entry after TCRdb re-called the RT-PCR reads with MiXCR. The profile shows about 160,000 distinct CDR3 sequences, about 10% of them singletons. The V gene is TRBV12-3 or TRBV12-4, the J gene TRBJ1-1; D uncertain. The sequence was obtained from a man aged 45 to 70 who received an inactivated influenza vaccine. Source: CD8+ T cells sorted from PBMCs, taken less than 30 months after vaccination. The CDR3 DNA sequence: TGTGCCAGCAGTGTTCGCACTGAAGCTTTCTTT. Protein sequence: CASSVRTEAFF.